Listed here is a single T cell receptor (beta chain). Original methodology: Researchers report that nucleated cell counts were estimated from reference gene primer amplification. Generated by immunoSEQ multiplex PCR, the TCRdb table keeps only in-frame clones and is missing some. V, J and clone size derive from that table, while D and trimming were established from the DNA sequence. The sample has about 220,000 clones; 82% are singletons. These data belong to a study of blood T cell repertoires in COVID-19. Study-wide context: Both acute and convalescent COVID-19 samples were obtained from the United States, Italy and Spain. Sample material is recorded as cDNA or gDNA derived from T cells, B-cell-depleted T cells, or PBMCs.

Germline CDR1 LNHNV, CDR2 YYDKDF (reference sequence). The CDR3 has 14 amino acids. The V end was cut by 5 bases, the J end by 8 bases, with 18 bases between. The chain employs TRBV15 and TRBJ1-2; tentative D call: TRBD1 (5 bases). The receptor comes from a woman older than 75 with acute or convalescent COVID-19. The sequenced material came from peripheral blood. DNA for the CDR3: TGTGCCACCAGCGCCCGAACACGGGCAGGGGGCTACACCTTC. Translation: CATSARTRAGGYTF.